Below, 31 T cell receptor beta chains from the same sample are listed, as sequenced in a study of blood T cell repertoires in COVID-19. Assay: immunoSEQ multiplex PCR; the TCRdb copy retains only in-frame clones and omits some. The repertoire holds approximately 220,000 clones, with approximately 90% as singletons. The sample taken for sequencing was PBMCs or T cells enriched from blood (not recorded which). The receptors shown here come from a woman in her late teens or twenties in a cohort exposed to, infected with or recovered from COVID-19 (not recorded which).

The V gene is TRBV4-2, the J gene TRBJ2-3; possible D gene TRBD2, 6 bases. In germline, CDR1 is LGHNA, CDR2 YNFKEQ. V was trimmed by 1 base and J by 2 bases, leaving 10 bases between them. This CDR3 contains 15 residues. Here the CDR3 reads CASSQAAGPTDTQYF. The CDR3 coding sequence is TGTGCCAGCAGCCAAGCTGCGGGGCCCACAGATACGCAGTATTTT.

The rearrangement joins TRBV28 to TRBJ2-3; 7 positions agree with TRBD1. Looked up from germline, CDR1 is MDHEN and CDR2 is SYDVKM. V gave up 6 bases and J gave up 7 bases; unmatched junction bases: 13. This CDR3 contains 15 residues. This CDR3 is CASRPGGTTQNTQYF. CDR3 DNA sequence: TGTGCCAGCAGACCAGGGGGTACGACGCAAAATACGCAGTATTTT.

This clone showed up just a few times. The chain uses TRBV19 and TRBJ2-1; 10 positions match TRBD2. V shed 8 bases and J 6 bases; nucleotides not matched to a gene: 10. Germline V CDR1 and CDR2: LNHDA, SQIVND (reference sequence). The CDR3 sequence is 15 residues long. CDR3 nucleotide sequence: TGTGCCAGTGGGGGGCTGCTAGCGGGAGTCAATGAGCAGTTCTTC. It is translated as CASGGLLAGVNEQFF.

In DNA, the CDR3 is TGTGCCAGCAGCCAAGCAGGACCCCGGGGCACCGGGGAGCTGTTTTTT. Protein sequence: CASSQAGPRGTGELFF. The chain is built from TRBV4-2 and TRBJ2-2; perhaps TRBD2 as D (5 bases). The CDR3 spans 16 residues. CDR1 is LGHNA, CDR2 YNFKEQ, per germline. Trimming stripped 1 base from V and 4 bases from J, with 13 bases between.

J is TRBJ1-2 and V is TRBV25-1; tentative D call: TRBD1 (5 bases). Germline CDR1 and CDR2: MGHDK and SYGVNS. The ends were cut back, 1 base at V and 4 bases at J, with 13 bases in the middle. This CDR3 comprises 15 residues. The CDR3: CASSELSAGLYGYTF. The CDR3 DNA sequence: TGTGCCAGCAGTGAATTGTCCGCAGGGCTCTATGGCTACACCTTC.

On this clone itself: This same CDR3 is encoded by further DNA sequences in the sample. The chain employs TRBV5-6 and TRBJ2-7; 7 bases agree with TRBD1. This CDR3 region has 13 residues. The germline V gene encodes CDR1 SGHDT and CDR2 YYEEEE. V lost 0 bases, J lost 5 bases, and 2 bases stayed unmatched. The CDR3 here is CASSLGQGDEQYF. The CDR3 region has the DNA TGTGCCAGCAGCTTGGGACAGGGCGACGAGCAGTACTTC.

The chain is built from TRBV11-3 and TRBJ2-2, with D possibly matching TRBD1 (5 bases). Germline values: CDR1 SGHNT, CDR2 YENEEA. The CDR3 covers 13 residues. Trimming left V 4 bases short and J 7 bases short, with 10 bases between. The chain's CDR3 is CASSSQGSGELFF. DNA of the CDR3: TGTGCCAGCAGCTCTCAGGGAAGCGGGGAGCTGTTTTTT. Variable domain in full (rest from reference TRBV11-3 and TRBJ2-2): EAGVVQSPRYKIIEKKQPVAFWCNPISGHNTLYWYLQNLGQGPELLIRYENEEAVDDSQLPKDRFSAERLKGVDSTLKIQPAELGDSAVYLCASSSQGSGELFFGEGSRLTVL.

The gene calls are TRBV9 and TRBJ1-5; TRBD1 matches at 9 bases. The CDR3 has 13 residues. J gave up 5 bases and V 3 bases, and 0 bases lay outside the gene matches. Germline V gene data show CDR1 as SGDLS and CDR2 as YYNGEE. This CDR3 reads CASSGQGDQPQHF. In DNA, the CDR3 is TGTGCCAGCAGCGGACAGGGGGATCAGCCCCAGCATTTT.

V usage is TRBV5-1 and J usage is TRBJ1-2; 7 bases map to TRBD1. V dropped 1 base and J dropped 0; count of bases not matched to a gene: 0. Germline values: CDR1 SGHRS, CDR2 YFSETQ. The CDR3 runs to 14 residues. The CDR3 sequence is CASSLTGANYGYTF. CDR3 in DNA: TGCGCCAGCAGCTTGACAGGGGCTAACTATGGCTACACCTTC.

The chain is built from TRBV12-3 or TRBV12-4 and TRBJ2-3, with a weak D call TRBD1 (5 bases). There are 13 residues in the CDR3. Trimming shortened V by 5 bases and J by 1 base, and 7 bases separated the two germline ends. CDR3: CASSPTGTDTQYF. The CDR3 DNA sequence: TGTGCCAGCAGTCCGACAGGCACAGATACGCAGTATTTT.

This chain uses TRBV12-5 with TRBJ2-7; 10 nucleotides match TRBD2. CDR3 size: 18 residues. The junction had 14 bases not matched to a gene; V was cut back by 2 bases and J by 4 bases. Per germline, CDR1 LGHNT and CDR2 FRNRAP. The CDR3 region has the DNA TGTGCTAGTGGTTTGTCCCTAGCGGGAGAGGGATCCGGGTACGAGCAGTACTTC. The encoded protein is CASGLSLAGEGSGYEQYF.

The chain is built from TRBV10-3 and TRBJ2-7; D is uncertain. This CDR3 is 11 amino acids long. Germline V gene sequence: CDR1 ENHRY, CDR2 SYGVKD. The V and J ends lost 3 bases and 3 bases respectively, with 3 bases between them. This CDR3 reads CAISDRYEQYF. For the CDR3, the DNA is TGTGCCATCAGTGACCGCTACGAGCAGTACTTC.

V usage is TRBV21-1 and J usage is TRBJ2-4; the DNA was not used to check the table's D call, TRBD1. TRBV21-1 is designated a pseudogene. CDR3 length: 15 residues. Here the CDR3 reads CASSRQPRAKNIQYF. CDR3 bases: TGTGCCAGCAGCAGACAGCCGAGGGCCAAAAACATTCAGTACTTC.

This clone has a single count. The chain links TRBV30 to TRBJ1-1; D is ambiguous. Trimming removed 2 bases at V and 1 base at J, with 11 bases between. Germline V gives CDR1 GTSNPN, CDR2 SVGIG (reference sequence). The CDR3 consists of 14 residues. CDR3 region: CAWSPPRGNTEAFF. As DNA, the CDR3 is TGTGCCTGGAGTCCCCCCCGGGGGAACACTGAAGCTTTCTTT.

V and J are TRBV10-3 and TRBJ1-2, with 7 bases lining up with TRBD1. CDR1 ENHRY and CDR2 SYGVKD come from the germline V gene. V was pared by 2 bases and J by 4 bases, with 10 bases of the junction left unmatched. This CDR3 is built from 16 residues. The CDR3 loop is CAISEPRTTGIYGYTF. The CDR3 DNA reads TGTGCCATCAGTGAGCCGAGAACGACAGGGATCTATGGCTACACCTTC.

The J gene is TRBJ1-2, the V gene TRBV6-5; TRBD1 agrees at 9 bases. The CDR3 contains 13 residues. Germline CDR1 is MNHEY and CDR2 is SVGAGI. The junction had 4 bases not matched to a gene; V was cut back by 5 bases and J by 6 bases. CDR3 loop: CASSLGTGNGYTF. The CDR3 DNA follows: TGTGCCAGCAGTCTAGGGACAGGGAATGGCTACACCTTC.

The V gene is TRBV24-1, the J gene TRBJ2-3; tentatively, D is TRBD2 (6 bases). V lost 4 bases to trimming and J lost 3 bases, with 7 bases between them. Germline V gene lookup returns CDR1 KGHDR and CDR2 SFDVKD. The length of the CDR3 is 13 residues. The CDR3 DNA reads as TGTGCCACCAGTGACCGGGAGACAGATACGCAGTATTTT. It yields the protein CATSDRETDTQYF.

Only a few counts were recorded for this clone. V and J are TRBV3-1 (or the pseudogene TRBV3-2) and TRBJ2-1, with 7 bases fitting TRBD1. CDR3 size: 15 residues. J was trimmed by 9 bases and V by 7 bases; bases with no gene match: 15. The germline CDR1 and CDR2 sequences are LGHDT and YNNKEL (reference sequence). The CDR3 bases are TGTGCCAGCACGTACAGGGGCAGACCGAGTGGTGAGCAGTTCTTC. This sequence encodes CASTYRGRPSGEQFF.

J is TRBJ2-1 and V is TRBV23-1; 9 bases agree with TRBD1. TRBV23-1 is an open reading frame whose function is uncertain. The length of the CDR3 is 14 residues. V trimming: 8 bases; J trimming: 8 bases; junction bases outside the gene matches: 10. This CDR3 is CASARTGERDEQFF. CDR3 coding DNA: TGCGCCAGCGCGCGGACAGGGGAGAGGGATGAGCAGTTCTTC.

The chain carries TRBV27 and TRBJ1-4, with TRBD1 matching over 7 bases. V lost 1 base, J lost 8 bases, and 13 bases stayed unmatched. Germline-derived CDR1 and CDR2 are MNHEY and SMNVEV (reference sequence). The CDR3 covers 17 residues. CDR3 DNA: TGTGCCAGCAGTTTATTCTCCAGGGGGAATATAGTAGAAAAACTGTTTTTT. Residues: CASSLFSRGNIVEKLFF.

To note about this clone: Other DNA sequences in the sample encode the same CDR3. J is TRBJ1-2 and V is TRBV29-1; 11 nucleotides line up with TRBD1. From germline, CDR1 is SQVTM and CDR2 ANQGSEA. CDR3 size: 14 residues. V shed 7 bases and J 3 bases; nucleotides not matched to a gene: 7. CDR3 amino acids: CSATGTGGDYGYTF. In nucleotides, the CDR3 is TGCAGCGCAACCGGGACAGGGGGGGACTATGGCTACACCTTC. Full variable domain (outside the CDR3, taken from reference TRBV29-1 and TRBJ1-2): SAVISQKPSRDICQRGTSLTIQCQVDSQVTMMFWYRQQPGQSLTLIATANQGSEATYESGFVIDKFPISRPNLTFSTLTVSNMSPEDSSIYLCSATGTGGDYGYTFGSGTRLTVV.

The CDR3 protein is CASSPGWTVYGYTF. The CDR3 nucleotides read TGTGCCAGCTCACCAGGGTGGACAGTCTATGGCTACACCTTC. This chain connects TRBV18 to TRBJ1-2; perhaps TRBD1 as D (6 bases). The V end was cut by 2 bases, the J end by 4 bases, with 11 bases between. This CDR3 comprises 14 residues. CDR1 and CDR2 (germline): KGHSH, LQKENI.

The V gene is TRBV19, the J gene TRBJ2-5; TRBD2 matches at 7 bases. The CDR3 extends over 13 amino acids. In germline, CDR1 is LNHDA, CDR2 SQIVND (reference sequence). Trimming removed 5 bases from V and 5 bases from J; junction bases left unmatched: 5. The chain's CDR3 is CASSPGEGETQYF. CDR3 in DNA: TGTGCCAGTAGTCCGGGGGAGGGGGAGACCCAGTACTTC.

The chain combines TRBV4-1 with TRBJ1-1; D is undetermined. The germline V and J ends were trimmed by 1 base and 0 bases, with 9 bases remaining between them. The CDR3 length is 15 residues. Per germline, CDR1 MGHRA and CDR2 YSYEKL. The CDR3 sequence is CASSQGFQVNTEAFF. The CDR3 nucleotides are TGCGCCAGCAGCCAAGGATTCCAGGTGAACACTGAAGCTTTCTTT.

Remarks on this clone: Germline and junction disagree at one end, which may indicate a read error. The genes are TRBV29-1 and TRBJ1-3; maybe TRBD1 (5 bases). The CDR3 runs to 13 residues. CDR1 and CDR2 (germline): SQVTM, ANQGSEA. The CDR3, as DNA: TGCAGCGTTGAAGATCATCCGGCCAACGGACACAATTTT. This codes for CSVEDHPANGHNF.

V is TRBV7-6 and J is TRBJ2-2; the match to TRBD1 covers 12 bases. J was trimmed by 7 bases and V by 5 bases; bases with no gene match: 8. This CDR3 is built from 16 residues. Looked up from germline, CDR1 is SGHVS and CDR2 is FNYEAQ. CDR3 residues: CASSPGQGAEGGELFF. CDR3 sequence (DNA): TGTGCCAGCAGCCCGGGACAGGGGGCCGAGGGCGGGGAGCTGTTTTTT.

The genes are TRBV10-1 and TRBJ2-5, with TRBD1 matching 7 bases. CDR1 and CDR2 (germline): WNHNN, SYGVQD (reference sequence). The CDR3 length is 13 residues. V shed 4 bases and J 4 bases; nucleotides not matched to a gene: 3. CDR3: CASSADRVETQYF. For the CDR3, the DNA is TGCGCCAGCAGTGCCGACAGGGTAGAGACCCAGTACTTC.

This clone was picked up a small number of times. The V call is TRBV14, the J call TRBJ2-5; 8 bases are shared with TRBD1. The CDR3 extends over 16 amino acids. V shed 5 bases, J shed 6 bases, and the junction held 14 bases outside the gene matches. Germline-derived CDR1 and CDR2 are SGHDN and FVKESK. CDR3 sequence reads: CASSTTQIRQGKTQYF. The CDR3 DNA follows: TGTGCCAGCAGCACAACCCAGATTAGACAGGGGAAGACCCAGTACTTC.

The chain has TRBV12-5 and TRBJ2-2; 7 bases fit TRBD2. V lost 2 bases to trimming and J lost 5 bases; unmatched junction nucleotides: 5. In germline, CDR1 is LGHNT, CDR2 FRNRAP. The CDR3 totals 15 residues. This chain's CDR3 is CASGLSPRGTGELFF. The CDR3 DNA is TGTGCTAGTGGTTTGTCCCCGCGGGGGACCGGGGAGCTGTTTTTT.

The chain combines TRBV29-1 with TRBJ2-6; D not resolved. From germline, CDR1 is SQVTM and CDR2 ANQGSEA. CDR3 length: 14 amino acids. Trimming took 2 bases from V and 0 from J, leaving 5 bases between them. CDR3 DNA sequence: TGCAGCGTTGAACAGGTCTCTGGGGCCAACGTCCTGACTTTC. Protein product: CSVEQVSGANVLTF.

This chain joins TRBV2 and TRBJ2-7; 12 bases line up with TRBD2. The germline V gene encodes CDR1 SNHLY and CDR2 FYNNEI. CDR3 length equals 14 residues. J gave up 1 base and V 6 bases, and 1 base lay outside the gene matches. Here the CDR3 DNA reads TGTGCCAGCAGCGGGACTAGCGGGTCCTACGAGCAGTACTTC. Translated, it gives CASSGTSGSYEQYF.